These 12 T cell receptor beta chains were sequenced from one sample in a study of T-cell memory formation after mild COVID-19. TCRdb fed the 5' RACE reads into MiXCR, producing one record per CDR3 protein. The sample carries hundreds of thousands of distinct CDR3 sequences, about 15% recorded once. The sequencing sample was made of PBMCs or a T cell subset sorted from them (not recorded which). The receptor set was obtained from a man in his late teens or twenties who had mild COVID-19 (a few samples of this study predate the infection). Cell type and time point are not known.

This clonotype has ten or more counts. The chain uses TRBV7-3 and TRBJ2-5; 9 bases map to TRBD2. The V gene's germline CDR1 is SGHTA and CDR2 FQGTGA. Trimming took 5 bases from V and 5 from J; bases not matched to a gene: 18. This CDR3 spans 18 amino acids. DNA for the CDR3: TGTGCCAGCAGCCCGGCGGGAAGCGGGGGGCCAGGTCGGGAGACCCAGTACTTC. Protein product: CASSPAGSGGPGRETQYF.

In its sample, this clonotype was seen a few times. In nucleotides, the CDR3 is TGCGCCAGCAGCGGTTCAGGGGGTTGGACAATTGAGCAGTTCTTC. Translation gives CASSGSGGWTIEQFF. V and J are TRBV5-1 and TRBJ2-1; the match to TRBD1 covers 7 bases. Per the germline V gene, CDR1 is SGHRS and CDR2 is YFSETQ. The CDR3 length is 15 residues. V shed 4 bases, J shed 9 bases, and the junction held 13 bases outside the gene matches.

The chain combines TRBV9 with TRBJ1-2; 9 bases are shared with TRBD1. V lost 4 bases to trimming and J lost 6 bases; unmatched junction nucleotides: 10. CDR1 and CDR2 (germline): SGDLS, YYNGEE. The CDR3 consists of 15 residues. CDR3 loop: CASSPPGQGSHGYTF. The DNA of the CDR3 is TGTGCCAGCAGCCCCCCGGGACAGGGTAGTCATGGCTACACCTTC. Full variable domain (rest looked up from reference TRBV9 and TRBJ1-2): DSGVTQTPKHLITATGQRVTLRCSPRSGDLSVYWYQQSLDQGLQFLIQYYNGEERAKGNILERFSAQQFPDLHSELNLSSLELGDSALYFCASSPPGQGSHGYTFGSGTRLTVV.

The chain is built from TRBV5-1 and TRBJ1-2, with D possibly matching TRBD1 (5 bases). Deletions cut 7 bases from V and 0 bases from J, with 16 bases between. CDR3 length: 15 amino acids. Looked up from germline, CDR1 is SGHRS and CDR2 is YFSETQ. CDR3 residues: CASEPGRMTNYGYTF. In DNA, the CDR3 is TGCGCCAGCGAGCCAGGGAGGATGACTAACTATGGCTACACCTTC.

This clonotype has just a few counts. The CDR3 region is CASSLPTKETQYF. CDR3 coding DNA: TGTGCCAGCAGCTTACCGACTAAAGAGACCCAGTACTTC. This rearrangement joins TRBV7-2 to TRBJ2-5, with TRBD2 as a possible D gene (5 bases). V lost 2 bases and J lost 3, with 7 bases in between. Looked up from germline, CDR1 is SGHTA and CDR2 is FQGNSA. This CDR3 has 13 residues.

This clonotype was seen at least ten times. The CDR3 nucleotides are TGTGCCAGCAGCCCCGGACGGGGGGAAGAGACCCAGTACTTC. This gives the protein CASSPGRGEETQYF. The chain uses TRBV4-2 and TRBJ2-5, with 7 positions matching TRBD2. The CDR3 totals 14 residues. Germline loops: CDR1 LGHNA, CDR2 YNFKEQ. V lost 4 bases to trimming and J lost 3 bases; unmatched junction nucleotides: 5.

V is TRBV5-8 and J is TRBJ1-1, with a possible D match to TRBD1 (5 bases). The CDR3 loop spans 13 amino acids. Deletions cut 4 bases from V and 6 bases from J, with 13 bases between. Germline values: CDR1 SGHTS, CDR2 YDEGEE. The CDR3 loop reads CASSRRGDPEAFF. The CDR3 bases are TGTGCCAGCAGCCGTCGGGGGGACCCTGAAGCTTTCTTT.

There are a few counts of this clonotype. The rearrangement links TRBV10-3 to TRBJ1-5; possible D gene TRBD1, 6 bases. This CDR3 comprises 13 residues. V was cut by 6 bases and J by 7 bases, with 13 bases left in between. The V gene's germline CDR1 is ENHRY and CDR2 SYGVKD. This CDR3 is CAISSGDPQPQHF. As DNA, the CDR3 is TGTGCCATCAGCTCAGGGGATCCCCAGCCCCAGCATTTT.

This clonotype was observed a handful of times. CDR3 sequence reads: CASSQEVGSGPFETQYF. CDR3 sequence (DNA): TGCGCCAGCAGCCAAGAAGTCGGTAGCGGCCCCTTTGAGACCCAGTACTTC. The rearrangement uses TRBV4-3 and TRBJ2-5, with a possible D match to TRBD2 (6 bases). Germline lookup yields CDR1 LGHNA and CDR2 YSLEER. The V and J ends lost 0 bases and 5 bases respectively, with 19 bases between them. This CDR3 is built from 17 residues.

This clonotype showed up just a few times. The chain is built from TRBV6-5 and TRBJ2-1; 7 nucleotides match TRBD1. The germline gives CDR1 MNHEY, CDR2 SVGAGI. The CDR3 covers 17 residues. With V trimmed by 2 bases and J by 4 bases, 11 bases remained unmatched. CDR3 DNA sequence: TGTGCCAGCAGTTACCGTTTTAGACAGGGTCCTTACAATGAGCAGTTCTTC. Amino acid sequence: CASSYRFRQGPYNEQFF.

This clonotype has more than one count but fewer than ten. The V call is TRBV12-3 or TRBV12-4, the J call TRBJ2-3; D may correspond to TRBD1 or TRBD2 (5 bases each). Trimming cost V 6 bases and J 4 bases, with 17 bases left between them. The CDR3 spans 15 residues. The CDR3 nucleotides are TGTGCCAGCAGCCCCCCCGGGGCGGCCCCAGATACGCAGTATTTT. This gives the protein CASSPPGAAPDTQYF.

This clonotype showed up just a few times. CDR3: CASSPYTRNTEAFF. The CDR3, as DNA: TGCGCCAGCAGCCCTTATACACGGAACACTGAAGCTTTCTTT. The rearrangement joins TRBV5-1 to TRBJ1-1; D unresolved. The V end lost 4 bases, the J end lost 1 base, and 11 bases lay between the germline ends. Per the germline V gene, CDR1 is SGHRS and CDR2 is YFSETQ. The CDR3 length is 14 residues.